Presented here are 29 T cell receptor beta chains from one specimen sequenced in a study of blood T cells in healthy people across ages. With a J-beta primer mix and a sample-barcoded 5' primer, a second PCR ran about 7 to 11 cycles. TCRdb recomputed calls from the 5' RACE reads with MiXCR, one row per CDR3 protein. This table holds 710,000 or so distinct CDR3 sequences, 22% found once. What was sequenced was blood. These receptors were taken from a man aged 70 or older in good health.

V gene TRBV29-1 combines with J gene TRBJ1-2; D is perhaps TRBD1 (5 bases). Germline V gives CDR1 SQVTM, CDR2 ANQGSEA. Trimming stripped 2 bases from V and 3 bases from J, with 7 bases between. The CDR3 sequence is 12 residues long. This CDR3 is CSVERGHYGYTF. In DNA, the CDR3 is TGCAGCGTTGAAAGGGGTCACTATGGCTACACCTTC.

Written as DNA, the CDR3 is TGCGCCAGCAGCCGGGCACAGGGAGGGTCCTATGGCTACACCTTC. This codes for CASSRAQGGSYGYTF. V usage is TRBV4-3 and J usage is TRBJ1-2; weak D call: TRBD1 (6 bases). With 4 bases removed from V and 4 bases from J, the gap between germline ends came to 16 bases. Germline V gene data show CDR1 as LGHNA and CDR2 as YSLEER. This CDR3 is built from 15 residues.

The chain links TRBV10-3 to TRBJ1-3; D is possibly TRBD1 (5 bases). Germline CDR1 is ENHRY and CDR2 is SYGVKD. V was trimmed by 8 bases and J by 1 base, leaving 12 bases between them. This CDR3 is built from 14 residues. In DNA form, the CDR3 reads TGTGCCATCGGGGACGTCCCATCTGGAAACACCATATATTTT. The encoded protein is CAIGDVPSGNTIYF.

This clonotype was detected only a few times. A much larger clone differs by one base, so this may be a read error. Here the CDR3 reads CASGPGVGVVNEKLFF. The CDR3 nucleotides are TGCGCCAGCGGCCCCGGAGTAGGGGTGGTGAATGAAAAACTGTTTTTT. J is TRBJ1-4 and V is TRBV4-1; D might be TRBD1 (5 bases). The V and J ends lost 8 bases and 5 bases respectively, with 21 bases between them. The CDR3 sequence is 16 residues long. Germline CDR1 is MGHRA and CDR2 is YSYEKL.

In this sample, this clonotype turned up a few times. CDR3 residues: CASSPSGKTGELFF. The CDR3 DNA reads TGTGCCAGCAGTCCTAGCGGAAAAACCGGGGAGCTGTTTTTT. The V call is TRBV12-3 or TRBV12-4, the J call TRBJ2-2; the match to TRBD2 covers 7 bases. This CDR3 is 14 amino acids long. V lost 5 bases and J lost 5; bases outside the gene matches: 5.

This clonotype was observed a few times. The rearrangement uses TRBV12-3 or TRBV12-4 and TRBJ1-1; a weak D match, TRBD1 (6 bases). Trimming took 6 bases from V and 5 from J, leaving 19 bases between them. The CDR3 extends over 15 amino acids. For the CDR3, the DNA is TGTGCCAGCAGCCCCCACAACAGGGTAGGAACTGAAGCTTTCTTT. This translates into CASSPHNRVGTEAFF.

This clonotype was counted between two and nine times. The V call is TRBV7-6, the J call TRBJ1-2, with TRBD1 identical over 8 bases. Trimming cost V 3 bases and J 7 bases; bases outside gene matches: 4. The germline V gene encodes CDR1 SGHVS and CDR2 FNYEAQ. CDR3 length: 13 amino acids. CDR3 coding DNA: TGTGCCAGCAGCTTCCAGGGGGCGTTTGGCTACACCTTC. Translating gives CASSFQGAFGYTF.

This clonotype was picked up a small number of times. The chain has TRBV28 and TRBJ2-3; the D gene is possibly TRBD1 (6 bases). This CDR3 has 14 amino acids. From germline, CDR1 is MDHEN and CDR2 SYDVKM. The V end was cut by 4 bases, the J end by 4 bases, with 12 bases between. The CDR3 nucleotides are TGTGCCAGCAGTTCCTCCCAGGGGTCAGATACGCAGTATTTT. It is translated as CASSSSQGSDTQYF.

DNA for the CDR3: TGTGCCAGCAGCCAAGAGATGGGAAGGCCCCTCAATGAGCAGTTCTTC. This sequence encodes CASSQEMGRPLNEQFF. V and J are TRBV3-1 and TRBJ2-5; D is uncertain. The J call may be faulty, since TRBJ2-1 better matches the DNA end. The CDR3 spans 16 residues. Germline V lookup: CDR1 LGHDT, CDR2 YNNKEL (reference sequence).

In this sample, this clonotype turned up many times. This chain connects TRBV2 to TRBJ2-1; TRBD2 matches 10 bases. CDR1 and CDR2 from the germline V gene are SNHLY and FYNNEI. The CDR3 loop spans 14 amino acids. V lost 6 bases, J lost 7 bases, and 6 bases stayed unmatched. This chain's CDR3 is CASRGTSVYNEQFF. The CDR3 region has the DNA TGTGCCAGCAGGGGGACTAGCGTCTATAATGAGCAGTTCTTC.

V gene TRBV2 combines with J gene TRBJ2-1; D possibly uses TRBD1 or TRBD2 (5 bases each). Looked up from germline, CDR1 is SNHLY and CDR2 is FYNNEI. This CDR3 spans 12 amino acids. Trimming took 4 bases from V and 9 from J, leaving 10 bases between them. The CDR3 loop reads CASSGTGGEQFF. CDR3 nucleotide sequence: TGTGCCAGCAGTGGGACTGGGGGTGAGCAGTTCTTC.

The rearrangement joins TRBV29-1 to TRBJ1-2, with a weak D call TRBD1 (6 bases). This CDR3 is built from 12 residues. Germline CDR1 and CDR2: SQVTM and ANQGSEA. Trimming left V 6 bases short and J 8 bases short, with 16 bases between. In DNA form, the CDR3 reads TGCAGCGTCGTGCGGGGGGCCGAGGGCTACACCTTC. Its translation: CSVVRGAEGYTF.

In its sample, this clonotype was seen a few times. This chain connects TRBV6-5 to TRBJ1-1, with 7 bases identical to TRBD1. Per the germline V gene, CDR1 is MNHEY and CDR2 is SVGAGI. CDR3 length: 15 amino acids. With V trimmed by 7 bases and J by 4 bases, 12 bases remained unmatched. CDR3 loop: CASTKNRGATTEAFF. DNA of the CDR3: TGTGCCAGCACTAAAAACAGGGGCGCCACCACTGAAGCTTTCTTT.

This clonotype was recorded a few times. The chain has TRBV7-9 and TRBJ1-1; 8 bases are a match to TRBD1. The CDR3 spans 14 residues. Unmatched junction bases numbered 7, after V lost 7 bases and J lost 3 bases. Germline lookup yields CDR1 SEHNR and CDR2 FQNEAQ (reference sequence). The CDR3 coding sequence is TGTGCCAGCACCCGGACAGGGCAGCACACTGAAGCTTTCTTT. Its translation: CASTRTGQHTEAFF.

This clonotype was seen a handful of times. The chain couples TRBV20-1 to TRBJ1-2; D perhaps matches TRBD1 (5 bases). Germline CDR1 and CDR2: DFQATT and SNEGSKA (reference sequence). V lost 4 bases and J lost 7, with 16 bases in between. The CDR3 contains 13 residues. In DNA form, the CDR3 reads TGCAGTGCTACCGACGGAGGGGCGAGTGGCTACACCTTC. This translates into CSATDGGASGYTF.

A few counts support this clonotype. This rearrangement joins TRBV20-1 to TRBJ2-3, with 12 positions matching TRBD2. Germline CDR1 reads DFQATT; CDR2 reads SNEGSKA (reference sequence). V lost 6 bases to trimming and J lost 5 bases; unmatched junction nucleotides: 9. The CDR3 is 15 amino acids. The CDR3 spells CSASGLAGWEDTQYF. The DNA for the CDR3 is TGCAGTGCGAGCGGACTAGCGGGATGGGAAGATACGCAGTATTTT.

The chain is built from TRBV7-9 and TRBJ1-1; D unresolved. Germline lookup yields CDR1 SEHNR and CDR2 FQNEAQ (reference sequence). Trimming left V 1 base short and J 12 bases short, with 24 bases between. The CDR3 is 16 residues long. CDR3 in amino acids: CASSLVSTPSRLSTFF. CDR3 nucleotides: TGTGCCAGCAGCTTAGTATCAACGCCGAGCAGACTATCGACTTTCTTT.

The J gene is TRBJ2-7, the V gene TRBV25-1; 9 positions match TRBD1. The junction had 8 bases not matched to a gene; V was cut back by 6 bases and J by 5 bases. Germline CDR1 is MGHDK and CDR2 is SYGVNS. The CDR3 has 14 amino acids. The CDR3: CASRSGQGPDEQYF. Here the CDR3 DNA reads TGTGCCAGCAGGTCGGGACAGGGACCCGACGAGCAGTACTTC.

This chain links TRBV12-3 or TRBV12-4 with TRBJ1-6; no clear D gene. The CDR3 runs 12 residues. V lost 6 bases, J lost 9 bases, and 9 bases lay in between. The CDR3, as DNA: TGTGCCAGCAGCCTCCAGCCTTCACCCCTCCACTTT. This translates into CASSLQPSPLHF.

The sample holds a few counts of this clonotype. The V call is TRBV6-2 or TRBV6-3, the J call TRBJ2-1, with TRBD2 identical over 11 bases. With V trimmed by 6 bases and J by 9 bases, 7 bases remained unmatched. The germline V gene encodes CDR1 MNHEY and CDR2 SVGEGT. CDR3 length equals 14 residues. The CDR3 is CASRLAGGYLEQFF. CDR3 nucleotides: TGTGCCAGCAGGCTAGCGGGGGGCTACCTTGAGCAGTTCTTC.

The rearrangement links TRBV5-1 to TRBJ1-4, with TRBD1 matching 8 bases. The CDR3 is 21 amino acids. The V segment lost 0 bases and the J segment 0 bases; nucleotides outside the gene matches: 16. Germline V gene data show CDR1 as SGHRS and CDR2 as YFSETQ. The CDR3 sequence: CASSLGAPTGDAKATNEKLFF. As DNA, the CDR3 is TGCGCCAGCAGCTTGGGGGCCCCGACAGGGGACGCGAAGGCAACTAATGAAAAACTGTTTTTT.

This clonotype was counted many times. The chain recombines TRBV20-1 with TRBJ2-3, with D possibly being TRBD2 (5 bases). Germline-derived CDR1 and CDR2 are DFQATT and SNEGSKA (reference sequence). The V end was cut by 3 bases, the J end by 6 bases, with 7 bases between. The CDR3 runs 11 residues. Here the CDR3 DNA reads TGCAGTGCTAGGACTACCGATACGCAGTATTTT. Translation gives CSARTTDTQYF.

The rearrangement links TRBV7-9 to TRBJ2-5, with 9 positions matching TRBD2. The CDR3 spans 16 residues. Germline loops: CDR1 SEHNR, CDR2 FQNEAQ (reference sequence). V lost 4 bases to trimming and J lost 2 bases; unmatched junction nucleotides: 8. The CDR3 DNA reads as TGTGCCAGCAGCTCCAGGAGACTAGCGGAGCAAGAGACCCAGTACTTC. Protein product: CASSSRRLAEQETQYF.

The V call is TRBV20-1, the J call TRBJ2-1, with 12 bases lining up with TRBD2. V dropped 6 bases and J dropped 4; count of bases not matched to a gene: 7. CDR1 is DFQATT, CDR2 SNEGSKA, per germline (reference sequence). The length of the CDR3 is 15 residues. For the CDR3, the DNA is TGCAGTGCCTTCCAGCTAGCGGGGGGGTACAATGAGCAGTTCTTC. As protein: CSAFQLAGGYNEQFF.

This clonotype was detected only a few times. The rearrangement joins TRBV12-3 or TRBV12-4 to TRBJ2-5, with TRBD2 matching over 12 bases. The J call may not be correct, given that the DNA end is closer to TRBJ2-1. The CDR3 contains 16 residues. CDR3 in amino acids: CASIRASGGARGEQFF. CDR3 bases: TGTGCCAGCATTCGCGCTAGCGGGGGGGCTAGGGGTGAGCAGTTCTTC.

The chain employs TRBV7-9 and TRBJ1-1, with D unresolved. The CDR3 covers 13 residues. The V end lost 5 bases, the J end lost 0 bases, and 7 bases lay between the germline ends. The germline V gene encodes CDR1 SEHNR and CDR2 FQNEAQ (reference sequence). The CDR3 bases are TGTGCCAGCAGCACAAGCATGAACACTGAAGCTTTCTTT. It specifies CASSTSMNTEAFF.

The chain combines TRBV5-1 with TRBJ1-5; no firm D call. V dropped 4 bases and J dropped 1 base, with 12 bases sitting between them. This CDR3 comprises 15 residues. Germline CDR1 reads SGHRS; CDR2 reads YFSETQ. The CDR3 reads CASSPRFGSNQPQHF. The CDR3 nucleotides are TGCGCCAGCAGCCCGCGTTTTGGGAGCAATCAGCCCCAGCATTTT.

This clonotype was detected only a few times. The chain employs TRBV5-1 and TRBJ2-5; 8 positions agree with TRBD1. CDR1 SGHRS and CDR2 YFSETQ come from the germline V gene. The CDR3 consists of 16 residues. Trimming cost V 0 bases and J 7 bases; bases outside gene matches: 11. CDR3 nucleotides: TGCGCCAGCAGCTTGGGGACAGGGAGTCCCGAAGTGACCCAGTACTTC. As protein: CASSLGTGSPEVTQYF.

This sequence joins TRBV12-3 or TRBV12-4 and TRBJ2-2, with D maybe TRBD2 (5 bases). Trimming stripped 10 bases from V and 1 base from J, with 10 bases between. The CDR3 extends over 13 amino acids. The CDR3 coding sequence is TGTGCCACGCTACGGGGGAACACCGGGGAGCTGTTTTTT. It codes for CATLRGNTGELFF.